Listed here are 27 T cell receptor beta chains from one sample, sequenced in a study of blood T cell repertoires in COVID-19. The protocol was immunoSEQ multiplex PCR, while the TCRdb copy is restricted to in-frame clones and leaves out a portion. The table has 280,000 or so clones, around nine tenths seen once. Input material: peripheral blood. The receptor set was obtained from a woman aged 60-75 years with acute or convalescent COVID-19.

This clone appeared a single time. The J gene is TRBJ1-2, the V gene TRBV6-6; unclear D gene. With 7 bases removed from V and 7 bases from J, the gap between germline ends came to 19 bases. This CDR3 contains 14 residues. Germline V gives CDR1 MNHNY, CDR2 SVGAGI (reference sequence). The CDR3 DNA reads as TGTGCCAGCACCCTCATCGGGAAGGAGGGTGGCTACACCTTC. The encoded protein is CASTLIGKEGGYTF.

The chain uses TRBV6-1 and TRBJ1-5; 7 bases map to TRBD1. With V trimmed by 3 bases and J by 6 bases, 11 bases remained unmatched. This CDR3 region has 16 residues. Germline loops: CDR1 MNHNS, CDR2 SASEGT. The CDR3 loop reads CASSDPKGGSSQPQHF. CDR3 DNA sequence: TGTGCCAGCAGTGACCCGAAAGGGGGCTCCTCTCAGCCCCAGCATTTT.

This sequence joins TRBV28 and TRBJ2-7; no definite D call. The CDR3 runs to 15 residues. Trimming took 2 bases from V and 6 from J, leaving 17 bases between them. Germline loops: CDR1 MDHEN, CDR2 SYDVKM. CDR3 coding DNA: TGTGCCAGCAGTTTAGCCACCCTAGGTCGTCTCGAGCAGTACTTC. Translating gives CASSLATLGRLEQYF.

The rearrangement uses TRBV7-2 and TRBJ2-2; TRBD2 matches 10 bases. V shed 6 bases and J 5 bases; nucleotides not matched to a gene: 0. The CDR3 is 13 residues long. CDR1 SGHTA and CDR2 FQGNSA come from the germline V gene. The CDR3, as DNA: TGTGCCAGCAGGGGACTAGCGACCGGGGAGCTGTTTTTT. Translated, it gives CASRGLATGELFF.

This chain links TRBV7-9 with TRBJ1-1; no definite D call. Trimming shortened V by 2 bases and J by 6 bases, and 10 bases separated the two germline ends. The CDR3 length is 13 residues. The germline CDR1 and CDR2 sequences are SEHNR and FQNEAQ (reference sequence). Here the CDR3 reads CASSLRDNSEAFF. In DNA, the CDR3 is TGTGCCAGCAGCTTAAGAGACAACTCTGAAGCTTTCTTT.

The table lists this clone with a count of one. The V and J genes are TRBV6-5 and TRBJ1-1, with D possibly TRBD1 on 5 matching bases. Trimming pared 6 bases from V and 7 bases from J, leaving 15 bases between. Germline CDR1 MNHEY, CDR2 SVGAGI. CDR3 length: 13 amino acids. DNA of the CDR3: TGTGCCAGCAGCGACAGTATCCAAAATGAAGCTTTCTTT. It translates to CASSDSIQNEAFF.

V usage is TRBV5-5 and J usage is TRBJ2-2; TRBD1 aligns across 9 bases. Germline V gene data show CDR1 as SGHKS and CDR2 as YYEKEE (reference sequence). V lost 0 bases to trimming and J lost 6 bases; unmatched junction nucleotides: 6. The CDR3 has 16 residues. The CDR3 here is CASSLDATGGAGELFF. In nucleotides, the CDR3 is TGTGCCAGCAGCTTGGACGCGACAGGGGGTGCCGGGGAGCTGTTTTTT.

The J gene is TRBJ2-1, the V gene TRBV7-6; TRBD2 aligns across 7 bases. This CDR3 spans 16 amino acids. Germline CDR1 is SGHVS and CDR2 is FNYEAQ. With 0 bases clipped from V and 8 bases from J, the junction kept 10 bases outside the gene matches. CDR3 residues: CASSLARLAEGYEQFF. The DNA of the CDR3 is TGTGCCAGCAGCTTAGCGCGGCTAGCGGAGGGGTATGAGCAGTTCTTC.

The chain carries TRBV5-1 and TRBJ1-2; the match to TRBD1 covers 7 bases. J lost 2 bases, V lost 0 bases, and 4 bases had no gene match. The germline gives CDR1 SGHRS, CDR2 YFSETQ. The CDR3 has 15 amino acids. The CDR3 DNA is TGCGCCAGCAGCTTGGAGGGGGCGCAGAACTATGGCTACACCTTC. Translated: CASSLEGAQNYGYTF.

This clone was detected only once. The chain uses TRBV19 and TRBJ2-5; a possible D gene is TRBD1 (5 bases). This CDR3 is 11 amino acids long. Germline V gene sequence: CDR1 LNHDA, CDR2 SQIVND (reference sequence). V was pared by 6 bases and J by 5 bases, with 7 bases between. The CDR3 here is CASRSGETQYF. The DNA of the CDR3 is TGTGCCAGTAGGTCAGGGGAGACCCAGTACTTC.

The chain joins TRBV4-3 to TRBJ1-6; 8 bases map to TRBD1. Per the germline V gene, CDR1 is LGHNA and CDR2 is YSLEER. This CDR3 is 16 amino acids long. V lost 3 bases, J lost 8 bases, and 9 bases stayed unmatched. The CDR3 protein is CASSQGGTGLDSPLHF. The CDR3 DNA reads TGCGCCAGCAGCCAGGGAGGGACAGGACTTGATTCACCCCTCCACTTT.

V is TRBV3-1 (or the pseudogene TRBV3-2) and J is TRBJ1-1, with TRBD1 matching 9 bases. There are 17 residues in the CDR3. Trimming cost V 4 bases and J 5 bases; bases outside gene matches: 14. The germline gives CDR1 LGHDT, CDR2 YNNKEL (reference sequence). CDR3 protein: CASSPRTGDLRGTEAFF. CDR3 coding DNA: TGTGCCAGCAGCCCAAGGACAGGGGATTTGCGGGGGACTGAAGCTTTCTTT.

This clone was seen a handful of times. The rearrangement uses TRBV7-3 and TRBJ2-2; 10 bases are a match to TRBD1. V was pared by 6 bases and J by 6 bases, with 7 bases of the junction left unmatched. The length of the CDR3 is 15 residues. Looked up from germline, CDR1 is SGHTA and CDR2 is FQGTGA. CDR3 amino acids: CASSQTGGASGELFF. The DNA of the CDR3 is TGTGCCAGCAGTCAGACAGGGGGCGCCTCCGGGGAGCTGTTTTTT.

CDR3 sequence reads: CASSRTSGMYEQFF. The CDR3 DNA sequence: TGTGCCAGCAGTAGGACTAGCGGGATGTATGAGCAGTTCTTC. The chain has TRBV6-5 and TRBJ2-1, with TRBD2 identical over 12 bases. V shed 5 bases and J 8 bases; nucleotides not matched to a gene: 4. CDR3 length: 14 residues. In germline, CDR1 is MNHEY, CDR2 SVGAGI.

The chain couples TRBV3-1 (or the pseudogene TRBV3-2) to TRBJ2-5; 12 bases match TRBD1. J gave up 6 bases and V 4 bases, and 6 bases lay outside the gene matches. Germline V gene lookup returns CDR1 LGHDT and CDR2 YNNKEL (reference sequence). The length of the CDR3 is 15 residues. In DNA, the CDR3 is TGTGCCAGCAGCCCGGGACAGGGGGCTTCAAAGACCCAGTACTTC. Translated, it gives CASSPGQGASKTQYF.

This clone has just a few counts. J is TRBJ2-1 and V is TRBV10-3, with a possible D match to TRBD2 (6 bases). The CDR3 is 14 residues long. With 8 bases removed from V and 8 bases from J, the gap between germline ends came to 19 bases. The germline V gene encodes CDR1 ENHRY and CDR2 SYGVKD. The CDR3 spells CAIRAAGMRDEQFF. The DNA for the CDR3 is TGTGCCATCCGCGCCGCGGGGATGAGAGATGAGCAGTTCTTC.

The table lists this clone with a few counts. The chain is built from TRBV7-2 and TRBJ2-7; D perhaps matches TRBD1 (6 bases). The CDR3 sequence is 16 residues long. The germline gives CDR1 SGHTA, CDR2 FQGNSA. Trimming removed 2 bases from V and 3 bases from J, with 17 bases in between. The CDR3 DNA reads TGTGCCAGCAGCTTATTGGGGGCCAGGCAGCTCTACGAGCAGTACTTC. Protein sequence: CASSLLGARQLYEQYF.

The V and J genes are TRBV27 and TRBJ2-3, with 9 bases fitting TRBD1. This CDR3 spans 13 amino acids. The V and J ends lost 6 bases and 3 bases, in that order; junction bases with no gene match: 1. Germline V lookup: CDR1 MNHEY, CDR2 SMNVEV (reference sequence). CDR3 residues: CASRTGGTDTQYF. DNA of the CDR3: TGTGCCAGCAGGACAGGGGGGACAGATACGCAGTATTTT.

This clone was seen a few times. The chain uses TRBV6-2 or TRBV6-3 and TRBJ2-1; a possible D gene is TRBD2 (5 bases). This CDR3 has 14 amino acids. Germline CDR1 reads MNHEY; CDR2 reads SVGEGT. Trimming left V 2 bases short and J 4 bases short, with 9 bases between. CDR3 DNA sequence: TGTGCCAGCAGTTACACAAGAGGGTACAATGAGCAGTTCTTC. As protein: CASSYTRGYNEQFF.

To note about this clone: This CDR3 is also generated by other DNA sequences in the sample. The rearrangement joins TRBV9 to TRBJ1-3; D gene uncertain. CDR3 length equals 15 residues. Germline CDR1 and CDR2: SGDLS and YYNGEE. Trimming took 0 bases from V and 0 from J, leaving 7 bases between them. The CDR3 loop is CASSVGGSSGNTIYF. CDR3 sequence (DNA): TGTGCCAGCAGCGTAGGCGGGTCCTCTGGAAACACCATATATTTT. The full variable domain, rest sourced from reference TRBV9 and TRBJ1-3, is DSGVTQTPKHLITATGQRVTLRCSPRSGDLSVYWYQQSLDQGLQFLIQYYNGEERAKGNILERFSAQQFPDLHSELNLSSLELGDSALYFCASSVGGSSGNTIYFGEGSWLTVV.

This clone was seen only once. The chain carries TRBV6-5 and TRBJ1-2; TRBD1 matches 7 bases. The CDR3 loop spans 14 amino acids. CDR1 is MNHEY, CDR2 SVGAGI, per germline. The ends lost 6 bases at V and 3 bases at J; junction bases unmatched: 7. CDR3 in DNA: TGTGCCAGCAGGGAGACAGGGCCGGACTATGGCTACACCTTC. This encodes CASRETGPDYGYTF.

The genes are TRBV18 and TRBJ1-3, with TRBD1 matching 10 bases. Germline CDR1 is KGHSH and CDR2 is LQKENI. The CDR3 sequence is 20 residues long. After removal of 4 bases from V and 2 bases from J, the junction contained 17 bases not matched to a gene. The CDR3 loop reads CASSQLIRDRGMKAGNTIYF. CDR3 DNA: TGTGCCAGCTCACAACTCATCCGGGACAGGGGAATGAAGGCTGGAAACACCATATATTTT.

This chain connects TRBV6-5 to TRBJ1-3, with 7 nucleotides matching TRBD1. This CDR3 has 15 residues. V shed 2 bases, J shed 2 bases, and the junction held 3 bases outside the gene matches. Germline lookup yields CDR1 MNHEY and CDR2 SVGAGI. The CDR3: CASSYADRPGNTIYF. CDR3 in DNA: TGTGCCAGCAGTTACGCGGACAGGCCTGGAAACACCATATATTTT.

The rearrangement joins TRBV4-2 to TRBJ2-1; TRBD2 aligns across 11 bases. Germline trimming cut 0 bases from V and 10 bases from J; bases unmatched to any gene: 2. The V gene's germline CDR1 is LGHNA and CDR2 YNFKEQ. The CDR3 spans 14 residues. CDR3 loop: CASSQELAGVEQFF. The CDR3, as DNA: TGTGCCAGCAGCCAAGAACTAGCGGGGGTGGAGCAGTTCTTC.

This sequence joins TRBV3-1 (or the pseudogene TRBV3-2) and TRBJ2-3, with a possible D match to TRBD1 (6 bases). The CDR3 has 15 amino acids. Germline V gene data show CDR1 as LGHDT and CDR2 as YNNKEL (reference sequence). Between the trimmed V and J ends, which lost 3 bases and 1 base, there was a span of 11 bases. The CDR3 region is CASSQGDRRTDTQYF. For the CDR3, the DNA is TGTGCCAGCAGCCAGGGCGACAGGCGCACAGATACGCAGTATTTT.

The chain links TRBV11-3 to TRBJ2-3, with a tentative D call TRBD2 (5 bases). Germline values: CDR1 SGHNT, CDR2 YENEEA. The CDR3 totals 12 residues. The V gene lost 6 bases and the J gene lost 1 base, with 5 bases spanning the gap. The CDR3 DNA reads TGTGCCAGCAGGGGAGGCACAGATACGCAGTATTTT. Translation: CASRGGTDTQYF. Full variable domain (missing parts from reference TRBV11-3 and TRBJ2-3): EAGVVQSPRYKIIEKKQPVAFWCNPISGHNTLYWYLQNLGQGPELLIRYENEEAVDDSQLPKDRFSAERLKGVDSTLKIQPAELGDSAVYLCASRGGTDTQYFGPGTRLTVL.

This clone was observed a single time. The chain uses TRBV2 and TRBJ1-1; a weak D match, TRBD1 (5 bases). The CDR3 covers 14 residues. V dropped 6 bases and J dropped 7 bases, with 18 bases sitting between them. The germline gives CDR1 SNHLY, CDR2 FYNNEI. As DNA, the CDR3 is TGTGCCAGCAGACCGGGACTTGGAAAGGATGAAGCTTTCTTT. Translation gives CASRPGLGKDEAFF.